This T cell receptor (beta chain) comes out of a study of blood T cell repertoires in COVID-19 (dated by TCRdb to about 2020). In the study overall: The collaborator samples originated in the United States, Italy and Spain and spanned the acute and convalescent phases of COVID-19. The repertoires were released in a freely available public database meant as a resource for research on the immune response to SARS-CoV-2. The samples were drawn from the first 160 participants of the ongoing ImmuneRACE study and from some 1,300 subjects provided by 6 global collaborators. The material from the prospective study consisted of cDNA or gDNA derived from T cells, B-cell-depleted T cells, or PBMCs. Sample metadata almost always included a de-identified subject ID, COVID-19 status, age in years and sex. The dataset comprised deeply sampled blood TCRbeta repertoires from subjects exposed to, actively infected with, or recovered from COVID-19. Where available, HLA class I and class II types were obtained from metadata supplied by the sample provider rather than from assay-based typing. Overall study outcomes, separate from this receptor: How much clinical and demographic metadata was included differed by source and by participant, and the metadata was provided uncurated.

From a lookup of the germline V gene, CDR1 and CDR2 are SGDLS and YYNGEE. V lost 0 bases and J lost 9 bases, and the count of bases not matched to a germline gene is 10. The CDR3 numbers 16 residues from cysteine through phenylalanine. The only DNA kept is the CDR3, 48 bases in frame from the first base. Participants in the prospective study were enrolled through a virtual design, were aged 18 to 89 years, and lived in 24 United States geographic areas. Cohort assignment in the prospective study relied on participant-reported clinical history from a screening survey and a study questionnaire. A participant counted as exposed if, within 2 weeks of entering the study, that participant had been in contact with someone who had a PCR-confirmed or clinician-diagnosed COVID-19 case. In the prospective study, whole blood, serum and a nasopharyngeal or oropharyngeal swab were collected from each participant by mobile phlebotomists. Participants in the prospective study had the option to provide additional blood draws and questionnaires over a roughly 2-month period. Blood samples from the prospective study were shipped frozen or at room temperature prior to DNA extraction.

The immunoSEQ Assay, a bias-controlled multiplex PCR, was used to amplify TCRbeta CDR3 regions from genomic DNA. From the authors' description of their analysis: Within the assay, amplification of reference gene primers was used to estimate how many nucleated cells each sample contained. Sequence reads were collapsed and filtered to measure the absolute abundance of every unique TCRbeta CDR3 rearrangement. Productive Simpson clonality was computed per sample as the square root of Simpson's diversity index over productive rearrangements. Sourced from immuneACCESS, this table was stored by TCRdb with only in-frame sequences that have V and J called. A share of the clones is absent; for the studies checked, an unresolved V gene accounts for under half, and the remainder has no known explanation. The DNA was the basis for D and trimming; V, J and clone size are from that table. Present in this sample are fewer than 300,000 clones, 80% to 85% of which were seen just once. The top ten hold 5% of the sample.

For this clone: Its cognate antigen has yet to be identified. Qualities for individual bases were not recorded, and no much larger clone is one base off.

The sequence derives from a middle-aged man who had been exposed to COVID-19. The sequenced sample was PBMCs or T cells enriched from blood (not recorded which). This chain joins TRBV9 to TRBJ1-3; the central 9 bases match TRBD1. This receptor carries the CDR3 CASSVAWGQGSSTIYF. The DNA reads as follows: TGTGCCAGCAGCGTAGCGTGGGGACAGGGAAGTAGCACCATATATTTT. Beyond the CDR3, the reference TRBV9 and TRBJ1-3 genes provide the residues; the full variable domain reads: DSGVTQTPKHLITATGQRVTLRCSPRSGDLSVYWYQQSLDQGLQFLIQYYNGEERAKGNILERFSAQQFPDLHSELNLSSLELGDSALYFCASSVAWGQGSSTIYFGEGSWLTVV.